This record looks at one T cell receptor (delta chain) sequence and its context. Its antigen is unidentified. The template was reverse-transcribed extracted RNA. Multiplex PCR used pooled V-gene forward primers and a constant-region reverse primer to amplify CDR3s. TCRdb redid clone calling on the multiplex PCR reads using CATT. The sample lists around 76,000 delta-chain clones, around 35% occurring once. This specimen belongs to a study of Vδ1+ human thymocytes. Germline V CDR1 and CDR2: TSWWSYY, QGS. V shed 0 bases, J shed 2 bases, and the junction held 22 bases outside the gene matches. This CDR3 is built from 23 residues. Findings and limits, study-wide: About 20% of thymic delta-chain sequences were Vdelta2, with few Vdelta3, unlike blood Vdelta1+ controls. In the thymus, TRG and TRD repertoires looked highly polyclonal with Gaussian CDR3 lengths.

Sorted Vdelta1+ thymocytes were about 97% to 99.6% pure. This TCR was sampled from a boy in the first two years of life who had congenital heart surgery. Material: Vdelta1+ gamma-delta thymocytes from the thymus. This sample's subset: FACS-sorted CD3+ TCRalphabeta- TCRVdelta1+ TCRVdelta2- thymocytes. The gene calls are TRDV1 and TRDJ1; 12 bases map to TRDD3. In DNA form, the CDR3 reads TGTGCTCTTGGGGAACTGCTCCATCAGACTCGTACTGGGGGATACCCCTCGACCGATAAACTCATCTTT. Translating it yields CALGELLHQTRTGGYPSTDKLIF.